This T cell receptor beta chain was found in a study of cytomegalovirus exposure and HLA in healthy donors. Overall study findings and caveats: On later analysis, the bulk of CMV-associated TCR beta chains appeared to be HLA-restricted. The study put 150 to 200 TCR beta chains on its list as cytomegalovirus-associated. Within an earlier analysis, most TCR beta V segments proved productive either about 87% or about 30% of the time.

This clone was seen only once. What it recognizes is unknown. Nominally healthy donors provided the samples, though records likely missed some immune exposures. Primers: 60 Vbeta forward and 13 Jbeta reverse. Measured with immunoSEQ multiplex PCR; TCRdb has only the in-frame clones, and not every one. Counted here are some 100,000 clones, more than 65% occurring once; the ten biggest clones make up approximately 4.3%. CDR3 size: 14 residues. Trimming at V came to 8 bases and at J to 5 bases, leaving 6 bases not matched to a gene. Germline V gene data show CDR1 as LNHDA and CDR2 as SQIVND (reference sequence).

The sequenced sample was PBMCs. This TCR was recovered from a woman aged 18-29 years in good health and CMV-seropositive. This rearrangement joins TRBV19 to TRBJ2-1; 10 positions agree with TRBD1. For the CDR3, the DNA is TGTGCCAGTTCAACCGGGACAGGGGACAATGAGCAGTTCTTC. Its protein is CASSTGTGDNEQFF. Supplemented by reference TRBV19 and TRBJ2-1, the full variable domain reads DGGITQSPKYLFRKEGQNVTLSCEQNLNHDAMYWYRQDPGQGLRLIYYSQIVNDFQKGDIAEGYSVSREKKESFPLTVTSAQKNPTAFYLCASSTGTGDNEQFFGPGTRLTVL.